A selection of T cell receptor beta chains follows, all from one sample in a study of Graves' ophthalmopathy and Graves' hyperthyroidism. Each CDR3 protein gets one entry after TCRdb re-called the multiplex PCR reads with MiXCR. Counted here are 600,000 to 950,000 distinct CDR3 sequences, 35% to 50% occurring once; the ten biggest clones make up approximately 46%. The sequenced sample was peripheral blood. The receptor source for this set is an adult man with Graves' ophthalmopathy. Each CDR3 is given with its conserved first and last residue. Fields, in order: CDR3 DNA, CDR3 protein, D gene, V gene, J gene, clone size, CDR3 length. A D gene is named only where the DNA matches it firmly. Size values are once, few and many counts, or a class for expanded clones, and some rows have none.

TGCAGTGCTAGCAGCTTAACCTACGAGCAGTACTTC	CSASSLTYEQYF	NA	TRBV20-1	TRBJ2-7	few	12
TGTGCCAGCAGCCAAGTAGGGACTCCGGGAATCGAGCAGTACTTC	CASSQVGTPGIEQYF	NA	TRBV7-9	TRBJ2-7	once	15
TGTGCCAGCAGCTTCGGCGCCTTGGGGGCCTCGGGCACCGGGGAGCTGTTTTTT	CASSFGALGASGTGELFF	NA	TRBV7-6	TRBJ2-2	few	18
TGTGCCAGCAGTTTATATGGGGCCAATTCACCCCTCCACTTT	CASSLYGANSPLHF	NA	TRBV25-1	TRBJ1-6	NA	14
TGTGCCAGCAGCTCCGACAGGGGGGTCAATGGCTACACCTTC	CASSSDRGVNGYTF	TRBD1	TRBV7-9	TRBJ1-2	NA	14
TGCAGTGCTGGAAGGACAGTAAGGCTTAATCAGCCCCAGCATTTT	CSAGRTVRLNQPQHF	NA	TRBV20-1	TRBJ1-5	NA	15
TGTGCCACCAGTGAGCGGGACAGAAGCTATGGCTACACCTTC	CATSERDRSYGYTF	TRBD1	TRBV24-1	TRBJ1-2	many	14
TGTGCCAGCAGTTCGTCCCTAGCGGCCACCGGGGAGCTGTTTTTT	CASSSSLAATGELFF	TRBD2	TRBV12-3/TRBV12-4	TRBJ2-2	NA	15
TGTGCCAGCAGTTCACCAGGGGGCTCGTCTAATGAAAAACTGTTTTTT	CASSSPGGSSNEKLFF	TRBD1	TRBV25-1	TRBJ1-4	NA	16
TGTGCCAGCAGCTCGCCACTAGCGGGAGGGCCGAGAGGAGAGACCCAGTACTTC	CASSSPLAGGPRGETQYF	TRBD2	TRBV7-2	TRBJ2-5	NA	18
TGCAGTGCTAGCGATAGCGGACAGGGATTGGTTGGGCAGCCCCAGCATTTT	CSASDSGQGLVGQPQHF	TRBD1	TRBV20-1	TRBJ1-5	NA	17
TGCGCCAGCAGCCAGCCGGACAGCGTGTCTAGCTATGGCTACACCTTC	CASSQPDSVSSYGYTF	NA	TRBV4-3	TRBJ1-2	many	16
TGCAGCGTTGTCAAGGGGGGTCGAGGTGAAGCTTTCTTT	CSVVKGGRGEAFF	NA	TRBV29-1	TRBJ1-1	many	13
TGCAGTGCCCTGGAGCGGGGCGGAGAAGAGACCCAGTACTTC	CSALERGGEETQYF	TRBD2	TRBV20-1	TRBJ2-5	NA	14
TGTGCCAGCAGCTTCTTGACTGTGGGCGGGGAGCTGTTTTTT	CASSFLTVGGELFF	NA	TRBV11-2	TRBJ2-2	NA	14
TGTGCCAGCAGTGGGACAGGGCGCCGTGGCTACACCTTC	CASSGTGRRGYTF	TRBD1	TRBV6-1	TRBJ1-2	NA	13
TGTGCCAGCAGAGGAGCCGGTAGCAATCAGCCCCAGCATTTT	CASRGAGSNQPQHF	NA	TRBV2	TRBJ1-5	few	14
TGTGCCAGCAGTAGGGAGGCTACATCCTACGAGCAGTACTTC	CASSREATSYEQYF	NA	TRBV2	TRBJ2-7	many	14
TGTGCCAGCAGCTTAAATGCTTCGCCAGTCGGCGAGCAGTACTTC	CASSLNASPVGEQYF	NA	TRBV7-3	TRBJ2-7	NA	15
TGTGCCAGCAGCCCCTCAGGAGCCCAACACTACGAGCAGTACTTC	CASSPSGAQHYEQYF	NA	TRBV9	TRBJ2-7	NA	15
TGCAGCGCCGTTGTTTTAAGCACAGATACGCAGTATTTT	CSAVVLSTDTQYF	NA	TRBV29-1	TRBJ2-3	few	13
TGCGCCAGCAGCGGAACAGGGGGATCCTACGAGCAGTACTTC	CASSGTGGSYEQYF	TRBD1	TRBV5-1	TRBJ2-7	many	14
TGTGCCAGCAGTACCTCGGGACAGGGGCGATCTAACTATGGCTACACCTTC	CASSTSGQGRSNYGYTF	TRBD1	TRBV2	TRBJ1-2	few	17
TGTGCCAGCAGCTTAGAGCCCCTGTCACCCCAGCATTTT	CASSLEPLSPQHF	NA	TRBV11-1	TRBJ1-5	many	13
TGTGCCAGTAGTTCGACTAGCGGGACTAATGAAAAACTGTTTTTT	CASSSTSGTNEKLFF	NA	TRBV19	TRBJ1-4	NA	15
TGTGCCAGCAGCTCCGGACCCGGGACAGGGGATCAGCCCCAGCATTTT	CASSSGPGTGDQPQHF	TRBD1	TRBV7-9	TRBJ1-5	once	16
TGCAGTGCGAAGTTACAGGGAGGGAAGGGTGCCGGGGAGCTGTTTTTT	CSAKLQGGKGAGELFF	NA	TRBV20-1	TRBJ2-2	NA	16
TGTGCCAGCAGCTCGTCCGGAGGAGCTTTCTTT	CASSSSGGAFF	NA	TRBV7-9	TRBJ1-1	many	11
TGTGCCAGCAGCTTAGGGGACAGGGTCGAGCAGTACTTC	CASSLGDRVEQYF	TRBD1	TRBV13	TRBJ2-7	NA	13
TGTGCCAGCAGTGTTTCGGGAGGGAACGAGCAGTACTTC	CASSVSGGNEQYF	TRBD2	TRBV12-3/TRBV12-4	TRBJ2-7	NA	13
TGTGCCAGCAGCATAACGGGGACGGGAGCCTACGAGCAGTACTTC	CASSITGTGAYEQYF	NA	TRBV7-3	TRBJ2-7	many	15
TGTGCCAGCAGCGTCCCAGGGTTTAGCGGGAGCTACGAGACCCAGTACTTC	CASSVPGFSGSYETQYF	TRBD2	TRBV6-2/TRBV6-3	TRBJ2-5	NA	17
TGCAGTGCTAGCAAAGACATAACTAATGAAAAACTGTTTTTT	CSASKDITNEKLFF	NA	TRBV20-1	TRBJ1-4	few	14
TGTGCCAGCCGAACGGGGGGTAGTCTCAACACCGGGGAGCTGTTTTTT	CASRTGGSLNTGELFF	TRBD2	TRBV10-3	TRBJ2-2	NA	16
TGTGCCAGTAGTACCGGGACAGGGGCTAACTATGGCTACACCTTC	CASSTGTGANYGYTF	TRBD1	TRBV19	TRBJ1-2	NA	15
TGTGCCAGCAGCTTAGTCGCGGGAATGAACACTGAAGCTTTCTTT	CASSLVAGMNTEAFF	NA	TRBV7-8	TRBJ1-1	many	15
TGTGCCATCAGTGAGGCGGAGCCTGAAGCTTTCTTT	CAISEAEPEAFF	NA	TRBV10-3	TRBJ1-1	NA	12
TGCGCCAGCAGCTTGTGGGGCCTCGCGGAGGTAAACGAGCAGTACTTC	CASSLWGLAEVNEQYF	NA	TRBV5-1	TRBJ2-7	NA	16
TGTGCCTGGAGTGTAGGCCAGGGCGGCGGGGAGCTGTTTTTT	CAWSVGQGGGELFF	NA	TRBV25-1	TRBJ2-2	NA	14
TGTGCCAGTACCAAATCAGGGGAGTGGGTCCAAGAGACCCAGTACTTC	CASTKSGEWVQETQYF	NA	TRBV19	TRBJ2-5	NA	16
TGTGCCAGTACCCAGGGACGCCCGGGGAGGATCGACGAGCAGTACTTC	CASTQGRPGRIDEQYF	NA	TRBV19	TRBJ2-7	few	16
TGTGCCAGCTCACCCCGGTTGGGGGACGAGCAGTACTTC	CASSPRLGDEQYF	NA	TRBV6-1	TRBJ2-7	NA	13
TGTGCCAGCAGTGAACAGGGGTCAGGGCAGCCCCAGCATTTT	CASSEQGSGQPQHF	NA	TRBV2	TRBJ1-5	many	14
TGTGCCAGCAGCCAAGAGCGGGGTGGCTTTGGGGCCAACGTCCTGACTTTC	CASSQERGGFGANVLTF	NA	TRBV14	TRBJ2-6	few	17
TGTGCCAGCGCGACGAGTCGGGAGGGAAATGAAAAACTGTTTTTT	CASATSREGNEKLFF	NA	TRBV19	TRBJ1-4	few	15
TGTAGTGCTAGAGATCTTGCCAGGACGGATGAAAAACTGTTTTTT	CSARDLARTDEKLFF	NA	TRBV20-1	TRBJ1-4	NA	15
TGCAGTGCTCGACTTAGCGCAGAAGAGACCCAGTACTTC	CSARLSAEETQYF	NA	TRBV20-1	TRBJ2-5	NA	13
TGTGCCGGCAGCTGGGGGGACAGGGGTGGTGGCTACACCTTC	CAGSWGDRGGGYTF	TRBD1	TRBV7-9	TRBJ1-2	NA	14
TGCAGCGTTTCGACAGGGGGTGAAAAACTGTTTTTT	CSVSTGGEKLFF	TRBD1	TRBV29-1	TRBJ1-4	NA	12
TGCAGCGCGAAACTGGAAAGTCGCACTGAAGCTTTCTTT	CSAKLESRTEAFF	NA	TRBV29-1	TRBJ1-1	many	13
TGTGCCAGCAGCCGTAAACGCAGTTCCCAGGCGAACACTGAAGCTTTCTTT	CASSRKRSSQANTEAFF	NA	TRBV2	TRBJ1-1	NA	17
TGCAGTGCTAGAGACGGTTACACCGGGGAGCTGTTTTTT	CSARDGYTGELFF	NA	TRBV20-1	TRBJ2-2	few	13
TGTGCCAGCAGTGAAAGGGGACAGGGAATCTCCTACGAGCAGTACTTC	CASSERGQGISYEQYF	TRBD1	TRBV2	TRBJ2-7	few	16
TGTGCCAGCAGCGTAGTACACCGCGACTATGGCTACACCTTC	CASSVVHRDYGYTF	NA	TRBV9	TRBJ1-2	many	14
TGTGCCAGCAGCCCCAACAGGGGTTGGCAGTACTTC	CASSPNRGWQYF	TRBD1	TRBV7-2	TRBJ2-7	many	12